This T cell receptor (beta chain) derives from a study of technical replicates of blood from a few donors. The CDR3 has 17 residues. Trimming at V came to 1 base and at J to 6 bases, leaving 10 bases not matched to a gene. CDR1 and CDR2 from the germline V gene are SGHTS and YDEGEE. The data were produced by immunoSEQ multiplex PCR, yet TCRdb's version contains in-frame clones alone and is incomplete. The sample consists of about 49,000 clones, 92% of them appearing once. The V call is TRBV5-8, the J call TRBJ2-1, with 10 bases fitting TRBD1. This receptor was obtained from a human donor in good health. Some clones in this sample may be carry-over from other donors' samples. Sequencing was carried out using PBMCs. DNA of the CDR3: TGTGCCAGCAGCTTGCTCGGGACAGGGGCGGGGTTCAATGAGCAGTTCTTC. Residues: CASSLLGTGAGFNEQFF.